Listed below are T cell receptor beta chains from one sample, sequenced in a study of blood T cells in healthy people across ages. TCRdb re-analysed the 5' RACE reads in MiXCR, keeping a single row per CDR3 protein. The sample holds hundreds of thousands of distinct CDR3 sequences, around three fifths seen once. The sequenced sample was blood. All receptors come from a man aged 35 to 55 in good health. Both conserved end residues are part of each CDR3. The order of the fields is clone size, J gene, D gene, V gene, CDR3 protein, CDR3 DNA. D genes are given only for firm matches. Clone size is given for some rows only: seen once, a few or many times, or a class if the clone is expanded.

clone size: once
J gene: TRBJ1-6
D gene: -
V gene: TRBV6-1
CDR3 protein: CASRRGYYNSPLHF
CDR3 DNA: TGTGCCAGCAGGAGAGGGTACTATAATTCACCCCTCCACTTT

clone size: -
J gene: TRBJ2-7
D gene: -
V gene: TRBV18
CDR3 protein: CASSPNRDYEQYF
CDR3 DNA: TGTGCCAGCTCACCAAACAGGGACTACGAGCAGTACTTC

clone size: few
J gene: TRBJ2-4
D gene: TRBD2
V gene: TRBV6-5
CDR3 protein: CASRARTSGTKNIQYF
CDR3 DNA: TGTGCCAGCAGGGCGAGGACTAGCGGGACCAAAAACATTCAGTACTTC

clone size: once
J gene: TRBJ1-2
D gene: TRBD1
V gene: TRBV24-1
CDR3 protein: CATSDPGQGRYGYTF
CDR3 DNA: TGTGCCACCAGTGACCCTGGACAGGGTCGCTATGGCTACACCTTC

clone size: -
J gene: TRBJ1-5
D gene: -
V gene: TRBV3-1
CDR3 protein: CASSQDQLGQPQHF
CDR3 DNA: TGTGCCAGCAGCCAAGACCAGCTGGGACAGCCCCAGCATTTT

clone size: few
J gene: TRBJ1-5
D gene: -
V gene: TRBV28
CDR3 protein: CASSPQTNQPQHF
CDR3 DNA: TGTGCCAGCAGTCCGCAAACTAATCAGCCCCAGCATTTT

clone size: -
J gene: TRBJ2-5
D gene: TRBD1
V gene: TRBV7-8
CDR3 protein: CASSLMTGGRETQYF
CDR3 DNA: TGTGCCAGCAGCTTAATGACAGGGGGCAGGGAGACCCAGTACTTC

clone size: -
J gene: TRBJ1-1
D gene: -
V gene: TRBV2
CDR3 protein: CASRKLGPGTEAFF
CDR3 DNA: TGTGCCAGCAGAAAACTGGGACCGGGGACTGAAGCTTTCTTT

clone size: -
J gene: TRBJ1-2
D gene: -
V gene: TRBV6-5
CDR3 protein: CASSYGTRYGYTF
CDR3 DNA: TGTGCCAGCAGTTACGGTACGCGGTATGGCTACACCTTC

clone size: -
J gene: TRBJ2-1
D gene: TRBD1
V gene: TRBV29-1
CDR3 protein: CSVEDARTGMRNEQFF
CDR3 DNA: TGCAGCGTTGAAGATGCCCGGACAGGGATGCGGAATGAGCAGTTCTTC

clone size: -
J gene: TRBJ2-7
D gene: TRBD1
V gene: TRBV4-2
CDR3 protein: CASSQERQGPYEQYF
CDR3 DNA: TGTGCCAGCAGCCAAGAGAGACAGGGTCCCTACGAGCAGTACTTC

clone size: -
J gene: TRBJ2-7
D gene: TRBD2
V gene: TRBV4-2
CDR3 protein: CASSQDLGLVYEQYF
CDR3 DNA: TGTGCCAGCAGCCAAGATCTGGGACTAGTCTACGAGCAGTACTTC

clone size: -
J gene: TRBJ2-7
D gene: TRBD2
V gene: TRBV7-9
CDR3 protein: CASTRAGGPSGEQYF
CDR3 DNA: TGTGCCAGCACCCGAGCGGGAGGGCCGTCAGGCGAGCAGTACTTC

clone size: -
J gene: TRBJ2-7
D gene: -
V gene: TRBV6-5
CDR3 protein: CASSYPGTVSYEQYF
CDR3 DNA: TGTGCCAGCAGTTACCCCGGGACGGTTTCCTACGAGCAGTACTTC

clone size: few
J gene: TRBJ1-1
D gene: TRBD1
V gene: TRBV4-3
CDR3 protein: CASSQETRGQDTEAFF
CDR3 DNA: TGCGCCAGCAGCCAAGAGACCAGGGGGCAAGACACTGAAGCTTTCTTT

clone size: -
J gene: TRBJ2-7
D gene: TRBD2
V gene: TRBV12-3/TRBV12-4
CDR3 protein: CASSATSSYNEQYF
CDR3 DNA: TGTGCCAGCAGTGCGACTAGCTCCTACAATGAGCAGTACTTC

clone size: few
J gene: TRBJ2-7
D gene: -
V gene: TRBV4-3
CDR3 protein: CASSQSPFYEQYF
CDR3 DNA: TGCGCCAGCAGCCAAAGCCCATTCTACGAGCAGTACTTC

clone size: -
J gene: TRBJ2-1
D gene: TRBD2
V gene: TRBV3-1
CDR3 protein: CAQRLAGGPNPENEQFF
CDR3 DNA: TGTGCTCAGCGACTAGCGGGAGGGCCGAATCCGGAGAATGAGCAGTTCTTC

clone size: few
J gene: TRBJ2-5
D gene: TRBD1
V gene: TRBV27
CDR3 protein: CASSWTGGYLETQYF
CDR3 DNA: TGTGCCAGCAGTTGGACAGGGGGCTACTTGGAGACCCAGTACTTC

clone size: few
J gene: TRBJ1-5
D gene: -
V gene: TRBV7-4
CDR3 protein: CASSLRPSNQPQHF
CDR3 DNA: TGTGCCAGCAGCTTACGACCTAGCAATCAGCCCCAGCATTTT

clone size: few
J gene: TRBJ2-7
D gene: -
V gene: TRBV7-9
CDR3 protein: CASSPDRVPYEQYF
CDR3 DNA: TGTGCCAGCAGCCCCGATAGGGTTCCCTACGAGCAGTACTTC

clone size: -
J gene: TRBJ2-1
D gene: -
V gene: TRBV7-8
CDR3 protein: CASSLPGIAYNEQFF
CDR3 DNA: TGTGCCAGCAGCTTACCAGGTATAGCCTACAATGAGCAGTTCTTC

clone size: few
J gene: TRBJ1-1
D gene: -
V gene: TRBV18
CDR3 protein: CASSPSSVMNTEAFF
CDR3 DNA: TGTGCCAGCTCACCTTCCTCAGTCATGAACACTGAAGCTTTCTTT

clone size: -
J gene: TRBJ2-1
D gene: TRBD2
V gene: TRBV4-3
CDR3 protein: CASSQGLAADEQFF
CDR3 DNA: TGCGCCAGCAGCCAAGGACTAGCGGCCGATGAGCAGTTCTTC

clone size: -
J gene: TRBJ1-1
D gene: -
V gene: TRBV28
CDR3 protein: CASWDLNTEAFF
CDR3 DNA: TGTGCCAGCTGGGACCTGAACACTGAAGCTTTCTTT

clone size: few
J gene: TRBJ1-1
D gene: -
V gene: TRBV7-2
CDR3 protein: CASSAATRTEAFF
CDR3 DNA: TGTGCCAGCAGCGCCGCTACGAGGACTGAAGCTTTCTTT

clone size: few
J gene: TRBJ2-1
D gene: -
V gene: TRBV15
CDR3 protein: CATSPTQPRPMEQFF
CDR3 DNA: TGTGCCACCAGCCCAACCCAACCCCGTCCCATGGAGCAGTTCTTC

clone size: -
J gene: TRBJ2-3
D gene: -
V gene: TRBV24-1
CDR3 protein: CATGMADTQYF
CDR3 DNA: TGTGCCACCGGGATGGCGGATACGCAGTATTTT

clone size: -
J gene: TRBJ2-3
D gene: -
V gene: TRBV3-1
CDR3 protein: CASSQLDRTSTDTQYF
CDR3 DNA: TGTGCCAGCAGCCAGTTGGACCGTACTAGCACAGATACGCAGTATTTT

clone size: -
J gene: TRBJ2-5
D gene: -
V gene: TRBV12-3/TRBV12-4
CDR3 protein: CASSRGLRETQYF
CDR3 DNA: TGTGCCAGCAGCAGAGGGTTGAGAGAGACCCAGTACTTC

clone size: few
J gene: TRBJ2-5
D gene: -
V gene: TRBV5-5
CDR3 protein: CASSFRDPQIETQYF
CDR3 DNA: TGTGCCAGCAGCTTCCGGGACCCGCAAATAGAGACCCAGTACTTC

clone size: -
J gene: TRBJ2-1
D gene: -
V gene: TRBV7-2
CDR3 protein: CASSQTRGEQFF
CDR3 DNA: TGTGCCAGCAGCCAGACAAGGGGTGAGCAGTTCTTC

clone size: few
J gene: TRBJ1-1
D gene: -
V gene: TRBV7-2
CDR3 protein: CASSLVTGLNTEAFF
CDR3 DNA: TGTGCCAGCAGCTTGGTCACAGGGTTGAACACTGAAGCTTTCTTT

clone size: -
J gene: TRBJ2-1
D gene: -
V gene: TRBV29-1
CDR3 protein: CSVVTTGSYNEQFF
CDR3 DNA: TGCAGCGTTGTGACTACAGGGTCCTACAATGAGCAGTTCTTC

clone size: -
J gene: TRBJ2-5
D gene: TRBD1
V gene: TRBV15
CDR3 protein: CATSKNRGYKQYF
CDR3 DNA: TGTGCCACCAGCAAGAACAGGGGCTACAAGCAGTACTTC

clone size: -
J gene: TRBJ2-7
D gene: TRBD2
V gene: TRBV11-3
CDR3 protein: CASSRPSGGSWTYEQYF
CDR3 DNA: TGTGCCAGCAGCCGCCCCTCCGGGGGGTCATGGACCTACGAGCAGTACTTC

clone size: -
J gene: TRBJ1-2
D gene: -
V gene: TRBV7-2
CDR3 protein: CASSLDISGFNYGYTF
CDR3 DNA: TGTGCCAGCAGCTTAGATATATCAGGGTTCAACTATGGCTACACCTTC

clone size: -
J gene: TRBJ2-5
D gene: -
V gene: TRBV29-1
CDR3 protein: CGAKGTGSRETQYF
CDR3 DNA: TGCGGCGCTAAAGGAACCGGGTCTCGGGAGACCCAGTACTTC

clone size: -
J gene: TRBJ1-2
D gene: TRBD1
V gene: TRBV5-1
CDR3 protein: CASSLAPGGDPYGYTF
CDR3 DNA: TGCGCCAGCAGCTTGGCCCCAGGGGGTGACCCCTATGGCTACACCTTC

clone size: -
J gene: TRBJ2-5
D gene: TRBD1
V gene: TRBV6-1
CDR3 protein: CASTLDREETQYF
CDR3 DNA: TGTGCCAGCACCCTCGACAGGGAAGAGACCCAGTACTTC

clone size: once
J gene: TRBJ2-3
D gene: -
V gene: TRBV21-1
CDR3 protein: CASSLGFDTQYF
CDR3 DNA: TGTGCCAGCAGCTTAGGGTTCGATACGCAGTATTTT

clone size: -
J gene: TRBJ2-1
D gene: TRBD1
V gene: TRBV7-9
CDR3 protein: CASSPTQGARDEQFF
CDR3 DNA: TGTGCCAGCAGCCCAACACAGGGGGCTCGGGATGAGCAGTTCTTC

clone size: -
J gene: TRBJ1-2
D gene: TRBD1
V gene: TRBV7-2
CDR3 protein: CASSPRTGGRLNYGYTF
CDR3 DNA: TGTGCCAGCAGCCCCCGGACAGGCGGTCGGTTGAACTATGGCTACACCTTC

clone size: -
J gene: TRBJ2-1
D gene: -
V gene: TRBV4-1
CDR3 protein: CASSQDSAGGGNNEQFF
CDR3 DNA: TGCGCCAGCAGCCAAGATTCGGCAGGGGGAGGCAACAATGAGCAGTTCTTC

clone size: few
J gene: TRBJ2-7
D gene: -
V gene: TRBV28
CDR3 protein: CASSFWSNNEQYF
CDR3 DNA: TGTGCCAGCAGTTTCTGGTCCAACAATGAGCAGTACTTC

clone size: few
J gene: TRBJ2-1
D gene: TRBD2
V gene: TRBV11-2
CDR3 protein: CASSLGGTSGGYYNEQFF
CDR3 DNA: TGTGCCAGCAGCTTAGGTGGGACTAGCGGGGGGTACTACAATGAGCAGTTCTTC

clone size: -
J gene: TRBJ2-7
D gene: -
V gene: TRBV10-3
CDR3 protein: CAIRAASYEQYF
CDR3 DNA: TGTGCCATCAGAGCGGCCTCCTACGAGCAGTACTTC

clone size: -
J gene: TRBJ1-5
D gene: TRBD1
V gene: TRBV28
CDR3 protein: CASCPTGPNQPQHF
CDR3 DNA: TGTGCCAGCTGCCCGACAGGGCCCAATCAGCCCCAGCATTTT

clone size: -
J gene: TRBJ2-1
D gene: -
V gene: TRBV29-1
CDR3 protein: CSVGGAGDEQFF
CDR3 DNA: TGCAGCGTTGGTGGAGCAGGGGATGAGCAGTTCTTC

clone size: few
J gene: TRBJ1-5
D gene: -
V gene: TRBV30
CDR3 protein: CAWSSTGRNQPQHF
CDR3 DNA: TGTGCCTGGAGTTCGACAGGACGGAATCAGCCCCAGCATTTT

clone size: -
J gene: TRBJ1-1
D gene: -
V gene: TRBV2
CDR3 protein: CASGGEPEAFF
CDR3 DNA: TGTGCCAGCGGGGGGGAGCCTGAAGCTTTCTTT

clone size: few
J gene: TRBJ2-3
D gene: TRBD2
V gene: TRBV20-1
CDR3 protein: CSARDRAGDPSTDTQYF
CDR3 DNA: TGCAGTGCTAGAGATCGAGCGGGGGACCCTAGCACAGATACGCAGTATTTT

clone size: -
J gene: TRBJ2-5
D gene: -
V gene: TRBV5-1
CDR3 protein: CASSHESYNEQYF
CDR3 DNA: TGCGCCAGCAGCCACGAGTCCTACAATGAGCAGTACTTC

clone size: -
J gene: TRBJ2-7
D gene: -
V gene: TRBV7-3
CDR3 protein: CASSLMAVEGFNEQYF
CDR3 DNA: TGTGCCAGCAGCTTAATGGCCGTTGAGGGATTCAACGAGCAGTACTTC

clone size: -
J gene: TRBJ2-6
D gene: -
V gene: TRBV5-1
CDR3 protein: CASSAAGAGANVLTF
CDR3 DNA: TGCGCCAGCAGCGCAGCAGGGGCTGGGGCCAACGTCCTGACTTTC